This T cell receptor beta chain was identified during a study of blood T cell repertoires in COVID-19. Looking at the study overall: Samples taken during acute and convalescent COVID-19 were collected in the United States, Italy and Spain. From T cells, B-cell-depleted T cells, or PBMCs came the material, which was cDNA or gDNA.

In the authors' workflow: The authors estimated nucleated cell counts from reference gene primer amplification. Sequenced by immunoSEQ multiplex PCR; TCRdb stores in-frame clones only, minus some. The V and J calls and clone size were taken over from that table, and D and trimming were inferred from the DNA. This sample has about 64,000 clones; about 81% occur once, and the top ten carry around 14%. This clonotype originated in a man at least 80 years old with acute or convalescent COVID-19. Sequenced sample: peripheral blood.

In nucleotides, the CDR3 is TGTGCCAGTAGTGGAGGACTAGCGGGTCAGGAGACCCAGTACTTC. Its protein is CASSGGLAGQETQYF. The gene calls are TRBV19 and TRBJ2-5; 11 positions agree with TRBD2. CDR3 size: 15 residues. Trimming took 5 bases from V and 5 from J; bases not matched to a gene: 7. Germline V gene sequence: CDR1 LNHDA, CDR2 SQIVND (reference sequence).